Described below is a single T cell receptor (beta chain) sequence and its context. The antigen is not known. These data are taken from a study of T cell repertoires in cytomegalovirus infection. Study context: Alongside well-studied HLA-B-restricted CMV epitopes, recently identified HLA-C-restricted CMV epitopes were also used. CMV infection plus the matching HLA type was flagged by public TCR beta signatures.

From the reads, TCRdb called clonotypes with MiXCR, one entry per CDR3 protein. The top ten clones hold roughly an eighth of a sample with fewer than 1,000,000 distinct CDR3 sequences, approximately 30% of them seen once. The V gene end was trimmed by 4 bases and the J gene end by 8 bases; junction bases not matched to a gene: 7. Per germline, CDR1 LNHDA and CDR2 SQIVND (reference sequence). The CDR3 spans 14 residues. Material: cultured CD8+ T cells from PBMCs, obtained from culture after CMV antigen stimulation. This clonotype was sampled from a human donor in good health (CMV status not recorded). Some clones in this sample may be carry-over from other donors' samples. The chain recombines TRBV19 with TRBJ2-1; 8 bases agree with TRBD1. CDR3 bases: TGTGCCAGTAGTAATGACAGGGGAGACTATGAGCAGTTCTTC. Translating it yields CASSNDRGDYEQFF.